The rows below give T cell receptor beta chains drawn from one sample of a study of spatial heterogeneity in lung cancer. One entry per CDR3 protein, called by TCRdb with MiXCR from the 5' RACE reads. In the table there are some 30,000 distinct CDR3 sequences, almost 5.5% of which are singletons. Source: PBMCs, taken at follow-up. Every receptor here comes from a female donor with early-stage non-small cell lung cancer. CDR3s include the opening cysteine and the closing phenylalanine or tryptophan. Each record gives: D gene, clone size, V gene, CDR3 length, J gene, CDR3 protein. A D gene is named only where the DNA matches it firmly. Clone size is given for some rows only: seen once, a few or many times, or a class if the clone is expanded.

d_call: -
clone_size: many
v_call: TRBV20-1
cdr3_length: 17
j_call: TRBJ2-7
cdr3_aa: CSAAGVEGVQATYEQYF

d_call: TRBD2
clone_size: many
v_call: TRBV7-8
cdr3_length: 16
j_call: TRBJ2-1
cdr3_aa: CASSLTSGGRRNEQFF

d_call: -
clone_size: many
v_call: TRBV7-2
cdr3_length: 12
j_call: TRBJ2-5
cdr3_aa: CASSLGTKTQYF

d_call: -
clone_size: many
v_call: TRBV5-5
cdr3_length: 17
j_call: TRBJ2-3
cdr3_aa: CASSLYSGGRRADTQYF

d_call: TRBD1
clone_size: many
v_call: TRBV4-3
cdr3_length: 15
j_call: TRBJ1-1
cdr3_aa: CASSQETGLNTEAFF

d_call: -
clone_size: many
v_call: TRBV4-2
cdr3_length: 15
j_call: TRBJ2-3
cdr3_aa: CASSPSEGSTDTQYF

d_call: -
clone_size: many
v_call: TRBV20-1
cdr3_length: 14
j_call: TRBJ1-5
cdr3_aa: CSARKAGDYQPQHF

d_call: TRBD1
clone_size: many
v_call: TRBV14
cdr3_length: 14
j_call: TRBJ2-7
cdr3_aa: CASSQGQGGYEQYF

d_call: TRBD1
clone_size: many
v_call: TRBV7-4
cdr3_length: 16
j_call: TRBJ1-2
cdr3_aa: CASSLSPGQGFYGYTF

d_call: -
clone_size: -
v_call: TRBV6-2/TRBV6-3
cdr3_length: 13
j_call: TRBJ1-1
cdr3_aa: CASSYRGYTEAFF

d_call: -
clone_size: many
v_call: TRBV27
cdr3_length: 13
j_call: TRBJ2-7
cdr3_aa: CASSLFPRAEQYF

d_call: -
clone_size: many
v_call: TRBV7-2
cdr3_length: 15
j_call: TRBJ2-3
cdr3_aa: CASSLDRQAADTQYF

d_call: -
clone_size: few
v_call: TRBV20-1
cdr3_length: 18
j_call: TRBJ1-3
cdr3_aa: CSAQTGGSSIVSGNTIYF

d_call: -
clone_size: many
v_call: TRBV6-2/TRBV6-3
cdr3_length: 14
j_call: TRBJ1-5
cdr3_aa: CASSRPNSNQPQHF

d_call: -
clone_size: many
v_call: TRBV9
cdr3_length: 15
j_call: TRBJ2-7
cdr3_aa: CASSVGSGSPYEQYF

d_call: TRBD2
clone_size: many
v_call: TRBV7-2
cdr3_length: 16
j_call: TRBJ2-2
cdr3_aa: CASSFSGDPNTGELFF

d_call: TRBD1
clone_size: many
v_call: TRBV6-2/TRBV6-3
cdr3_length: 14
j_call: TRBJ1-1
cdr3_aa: CASSPQGGVTEAFF

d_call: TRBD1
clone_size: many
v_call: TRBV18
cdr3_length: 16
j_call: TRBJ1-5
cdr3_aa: CASSLGQVVNNQPQHF

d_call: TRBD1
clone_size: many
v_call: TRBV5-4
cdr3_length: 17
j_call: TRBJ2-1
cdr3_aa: CASSFSPGTASYNEQFF

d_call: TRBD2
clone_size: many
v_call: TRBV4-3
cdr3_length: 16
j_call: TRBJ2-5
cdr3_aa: CASSQILAGGFETQYF

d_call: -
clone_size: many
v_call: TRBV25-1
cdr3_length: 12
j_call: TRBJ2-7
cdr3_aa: CASSSTVPEQYF

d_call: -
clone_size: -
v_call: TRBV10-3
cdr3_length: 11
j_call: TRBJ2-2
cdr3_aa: CAISAPGELFF

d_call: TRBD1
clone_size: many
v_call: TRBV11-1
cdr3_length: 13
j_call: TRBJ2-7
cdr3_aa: CASSRDRSYEQYF

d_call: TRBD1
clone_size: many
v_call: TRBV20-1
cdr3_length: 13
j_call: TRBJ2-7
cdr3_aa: CSAREFTGGGQYF

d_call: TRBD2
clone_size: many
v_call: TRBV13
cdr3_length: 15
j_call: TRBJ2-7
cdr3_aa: CASSSASGGAYEQYF

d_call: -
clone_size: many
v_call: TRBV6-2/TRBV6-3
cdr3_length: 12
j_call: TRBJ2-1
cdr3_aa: CASSYSRNEQFF